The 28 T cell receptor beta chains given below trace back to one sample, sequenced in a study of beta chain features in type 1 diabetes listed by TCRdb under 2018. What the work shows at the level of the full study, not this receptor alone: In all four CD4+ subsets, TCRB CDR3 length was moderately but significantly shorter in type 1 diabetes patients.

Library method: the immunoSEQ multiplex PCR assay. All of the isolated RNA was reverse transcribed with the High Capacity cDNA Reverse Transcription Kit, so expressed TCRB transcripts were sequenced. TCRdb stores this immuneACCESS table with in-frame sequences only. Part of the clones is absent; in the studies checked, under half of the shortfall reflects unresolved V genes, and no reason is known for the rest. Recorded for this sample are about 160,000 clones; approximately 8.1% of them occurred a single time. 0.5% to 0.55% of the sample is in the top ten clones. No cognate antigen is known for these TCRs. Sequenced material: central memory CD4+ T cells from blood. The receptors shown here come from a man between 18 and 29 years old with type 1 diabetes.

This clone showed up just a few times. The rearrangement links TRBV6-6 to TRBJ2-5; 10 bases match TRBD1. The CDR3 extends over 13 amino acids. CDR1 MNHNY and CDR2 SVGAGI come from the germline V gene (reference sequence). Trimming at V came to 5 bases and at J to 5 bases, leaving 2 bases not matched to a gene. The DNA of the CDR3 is TGTGCCAGCAGTGACAGGGGGCCGGAGACCCAGTACTTC. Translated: CASSDRGPETQYF.

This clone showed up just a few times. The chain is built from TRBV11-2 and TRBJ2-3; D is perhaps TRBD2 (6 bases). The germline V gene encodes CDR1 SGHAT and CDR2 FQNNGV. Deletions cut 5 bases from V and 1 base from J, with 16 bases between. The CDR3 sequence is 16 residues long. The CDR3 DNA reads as TGTGCCAGCAGCCCCCTGGGGGGAAGAGGCACAGATACGCAGTATTTT. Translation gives CASSPLGGRGTDTQYF.

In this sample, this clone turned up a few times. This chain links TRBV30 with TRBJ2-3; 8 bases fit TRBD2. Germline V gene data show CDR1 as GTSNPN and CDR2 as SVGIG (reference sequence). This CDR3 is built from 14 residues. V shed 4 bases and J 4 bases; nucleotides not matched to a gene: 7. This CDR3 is CAWTPPGGPDTQYF. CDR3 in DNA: TGTGCCTGGACCCCTCCGGGAGGGCCAGATACGCAGTATTTT.

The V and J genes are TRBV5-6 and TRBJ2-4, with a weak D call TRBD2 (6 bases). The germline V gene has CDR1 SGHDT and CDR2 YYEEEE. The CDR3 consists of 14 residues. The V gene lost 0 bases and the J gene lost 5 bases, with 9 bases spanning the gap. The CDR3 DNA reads TGTGCCAGCAGCTTGGTGGGGGGAGAAAACATTCAGTACTTC. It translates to CASSLVGGENIQYF.

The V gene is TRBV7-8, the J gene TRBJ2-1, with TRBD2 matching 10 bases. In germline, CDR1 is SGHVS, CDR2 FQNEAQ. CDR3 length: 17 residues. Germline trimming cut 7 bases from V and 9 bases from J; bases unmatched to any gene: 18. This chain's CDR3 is CASTDPGGSGRFSEQFF. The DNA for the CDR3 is TGTGCCAGCACCGACCCCGGGGGTAGCGGGAGGTTTAGTGAGCAGTTCTTC.

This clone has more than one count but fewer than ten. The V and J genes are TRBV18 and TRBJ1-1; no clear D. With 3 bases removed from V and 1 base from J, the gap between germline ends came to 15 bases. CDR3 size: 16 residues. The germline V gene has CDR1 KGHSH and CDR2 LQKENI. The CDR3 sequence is CASSPPSQAGNTEAFF. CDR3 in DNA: TGTGCCAGCTCACCGCCGTCCCAGGCAGGGAACACTGAAGCTTTCTTT.

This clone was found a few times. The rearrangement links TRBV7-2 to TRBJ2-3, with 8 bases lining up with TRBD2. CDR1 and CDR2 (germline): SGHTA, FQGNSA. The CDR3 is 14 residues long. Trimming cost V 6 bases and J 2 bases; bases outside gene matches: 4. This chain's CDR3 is CASSPGLDTDTQYF. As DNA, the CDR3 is TGTGCCAGCAGTCCGGGACTAGACACAGATACGCAGTATTTT.

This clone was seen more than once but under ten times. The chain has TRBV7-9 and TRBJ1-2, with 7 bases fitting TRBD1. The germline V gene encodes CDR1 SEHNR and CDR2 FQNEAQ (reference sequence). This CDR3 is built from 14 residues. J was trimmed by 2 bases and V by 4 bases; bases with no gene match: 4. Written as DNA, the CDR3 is TGTGCCAGCAGCTCCGGACAGGCCAACTATGGCTACACCTTC. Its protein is CASSSGQANYGYTF.

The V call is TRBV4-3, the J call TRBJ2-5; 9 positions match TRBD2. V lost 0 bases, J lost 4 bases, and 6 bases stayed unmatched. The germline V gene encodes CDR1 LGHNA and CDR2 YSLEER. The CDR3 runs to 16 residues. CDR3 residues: CASSQDWLAGSETQYF. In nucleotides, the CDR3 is TGCGCCAGCAGCCAAGATTGGCTAGCGGGGTCAGAGACCCAGTACTTC.

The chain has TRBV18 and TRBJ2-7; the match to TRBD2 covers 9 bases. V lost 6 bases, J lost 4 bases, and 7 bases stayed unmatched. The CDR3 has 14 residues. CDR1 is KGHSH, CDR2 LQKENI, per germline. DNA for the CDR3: TGTGCCAGCTCTGGGGGACTAGCAAGATACGAGCAGTACTTC. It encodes CASSGGLARYEQYF.

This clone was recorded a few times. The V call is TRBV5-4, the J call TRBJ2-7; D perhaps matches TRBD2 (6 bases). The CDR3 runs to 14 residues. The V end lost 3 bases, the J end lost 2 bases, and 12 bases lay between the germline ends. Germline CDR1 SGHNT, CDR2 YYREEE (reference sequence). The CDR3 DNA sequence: TGTGCCAGCAGCTCGGGGACTGGCACCTACGAGCAGTACTTC. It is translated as CASSSGTGTYEQYF.

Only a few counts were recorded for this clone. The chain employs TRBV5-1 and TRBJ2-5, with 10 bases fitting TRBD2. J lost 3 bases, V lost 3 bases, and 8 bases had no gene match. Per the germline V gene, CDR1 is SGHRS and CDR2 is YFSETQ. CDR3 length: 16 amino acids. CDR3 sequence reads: CASSYQNLAGEETQYF. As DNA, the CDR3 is TGCGCCAGCAGCTACCAAAATCTAGCGGGGGAAGAGACCCAGTACTTC.

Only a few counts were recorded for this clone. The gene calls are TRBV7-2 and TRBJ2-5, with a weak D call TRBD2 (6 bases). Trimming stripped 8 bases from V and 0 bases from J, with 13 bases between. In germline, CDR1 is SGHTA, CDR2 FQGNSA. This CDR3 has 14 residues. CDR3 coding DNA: TGTGCCAGCGGACTGGGACTCCACCAAGAGACCCAGTACTTC. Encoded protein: CASGLGLHQETQYF. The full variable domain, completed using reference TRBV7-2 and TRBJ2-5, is GAGVSQSPSNKVTEKGKDVELRCDPISGHTALYWYRQSLGQGLEFLIYFQGNSAPDKSGLPSDRFSAERTGGSVSTLTIQRTQQEDSAVYLCASGLGLHQETQYFGPGTRLLVL.

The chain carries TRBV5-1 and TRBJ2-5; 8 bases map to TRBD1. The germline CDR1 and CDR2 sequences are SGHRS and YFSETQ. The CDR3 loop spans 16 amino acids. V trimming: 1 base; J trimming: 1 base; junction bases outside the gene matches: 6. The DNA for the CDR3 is TGCGCCAGCAGCTTGCCCAACACAGGGGGCCAAGAGACCCAGTACTTC. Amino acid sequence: CASSLPNTGGQETQYF.

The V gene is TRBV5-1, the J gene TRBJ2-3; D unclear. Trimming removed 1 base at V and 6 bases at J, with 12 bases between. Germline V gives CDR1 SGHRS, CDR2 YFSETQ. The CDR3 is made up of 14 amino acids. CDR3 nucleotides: TGCGCCAGCAGCTTGCTCCAACCGAGGGATACGCAGTATTTT. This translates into CASSLLQPRDTQYF.

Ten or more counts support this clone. This CDR3 reads CSTLAGSMNTEAFF. CDR3 nucleotide sequence: TGCAGTACACTTGCAGGGTCCATGAACACTGAAGCTTTCTTT. This chain links TRBV29-1 with TRBJ1-1, with a weak D call TRBD1 (5 bases). Germline CDR1 SQVTM, CDR2 ANQGSEA. CDR3 size: 14 residues. Looking up the rest from reference TRBV29-1 and TRBJ1-1 gives the full variable domain: SAVISQKPSRDICQRGTSLTIQCQVDSQVTMMFWYRQQPGQSLTLIATANQGSEATYESGFVIDKFPISRPNLTFSTLTVSNMSPEDSSIYLCSTLAGSMNTEAFFGQGTRLTVV.

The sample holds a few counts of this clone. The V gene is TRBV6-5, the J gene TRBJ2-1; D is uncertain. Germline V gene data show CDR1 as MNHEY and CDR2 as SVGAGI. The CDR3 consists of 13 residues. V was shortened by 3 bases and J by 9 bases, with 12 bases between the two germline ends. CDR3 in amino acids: CASSYDLGGEQFF. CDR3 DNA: TGTGCCAGCAGTTATGACTTAGGCGGTGAGCAGTTCTTC.

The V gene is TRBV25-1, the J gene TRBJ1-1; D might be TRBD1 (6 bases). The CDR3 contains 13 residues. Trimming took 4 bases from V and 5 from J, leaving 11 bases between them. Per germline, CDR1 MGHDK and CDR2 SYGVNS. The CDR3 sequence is CASSGTRGTEAFF. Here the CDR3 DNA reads TGTGCCAGCAGTGGCACCAGGGGAACTGAAGCTTTCTTT.

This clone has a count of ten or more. The DNA of the CDR3 is TGTGCCAGCAGCCCTATAGGACTAGCGGGAGACGAGACCCAGTACTTC. Encoded protein: CASSPIGLAGDETQYF. The chain recombines TRBV28 with TRBJ2-5; 13 bases are a match to TRBD2. Trimming cost V 6 bases and J 5 bases; bases outside gene matches: 9. The CDR3 totals 16 residues. Germline CDR1 is MDHEN and CDR2 is SYDVKM. Variable domain in full (rest from reference TRBV28 and TRBJ2-5): DVKVTQSSRYLVKRTGEKVFLECVQDMDHENMFWYRQDPGLGLRLIYFSYDVKMKEKGDIPEGYSVSREKKERFSLILESASTNQTSMYLCASSPIGLAGDETQYFGPGTRLLVL.

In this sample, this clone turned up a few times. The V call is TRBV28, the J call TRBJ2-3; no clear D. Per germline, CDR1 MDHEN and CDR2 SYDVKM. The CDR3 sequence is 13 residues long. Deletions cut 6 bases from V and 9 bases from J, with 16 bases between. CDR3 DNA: TGTGCCAGCAGCCGGTCCTTAGACACCACGCAGTATTTT. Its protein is CASSRSLDTTQYF. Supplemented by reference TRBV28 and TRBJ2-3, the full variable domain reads DVKVTQSSRYLVKRTGEKVFLECVQDMDHENMFWYRQDPGLGLRLIYFSYDVKMKEKGDIPEGYSVSREKKERFSLILESASTNQTSMYLCASSRSLDTTQYFGPGTRLTVL.

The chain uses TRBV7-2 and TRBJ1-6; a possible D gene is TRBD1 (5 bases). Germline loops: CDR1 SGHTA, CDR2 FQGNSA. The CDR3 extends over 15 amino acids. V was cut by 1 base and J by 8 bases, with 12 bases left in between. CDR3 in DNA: TGTGCCAGCAGCTTAGTTCCTAGGGGCGATTCACCCCTCCACTTT. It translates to CASSLVPRGDSPLHF.

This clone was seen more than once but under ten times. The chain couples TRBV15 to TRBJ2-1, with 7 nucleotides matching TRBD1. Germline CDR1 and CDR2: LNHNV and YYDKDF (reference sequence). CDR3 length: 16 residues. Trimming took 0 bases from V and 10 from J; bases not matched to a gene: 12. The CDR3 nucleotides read TGTGCCACCAGCAGAGAGGGACAGATGACGGTCCGGGAGCAGTTCTTC. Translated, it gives CATSREGQMTVREQFF.

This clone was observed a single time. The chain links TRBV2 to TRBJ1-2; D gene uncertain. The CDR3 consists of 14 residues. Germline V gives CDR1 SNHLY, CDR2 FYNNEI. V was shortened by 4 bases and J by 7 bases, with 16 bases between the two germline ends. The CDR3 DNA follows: TGTGCCAGCAGTGGAGTATCAAGTGGACTTGGCTACACCTTC. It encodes CASSGVSSGLGYTF. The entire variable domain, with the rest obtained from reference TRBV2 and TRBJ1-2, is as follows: EPEVTQTPSHQVTQMGQEVILRCVPISNHLYFYWYRQILGQKVEFLVSFYNNEISEKSEIFDDQFSVERPDGSNFTLKIRSTKLEDSAMYFCASSGVSSGLGYTFGSGTRLTVV.

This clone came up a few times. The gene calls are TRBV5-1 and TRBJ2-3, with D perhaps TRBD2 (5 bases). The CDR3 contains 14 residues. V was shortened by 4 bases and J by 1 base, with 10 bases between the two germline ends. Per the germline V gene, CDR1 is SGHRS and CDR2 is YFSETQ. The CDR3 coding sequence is TGCGCCAGCAGCCAACCGGAGGGCACAGATACGCAGTATTTT. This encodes CASSQPEGTDTQYF.

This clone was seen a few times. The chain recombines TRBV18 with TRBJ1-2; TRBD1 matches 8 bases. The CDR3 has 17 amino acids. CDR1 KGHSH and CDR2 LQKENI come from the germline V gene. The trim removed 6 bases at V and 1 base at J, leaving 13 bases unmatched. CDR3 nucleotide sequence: TGTGCCAGCTCCCCGCGAAAGCAGGGGGCGGGTAACTATGGCTACACCTTC. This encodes CASSPRKQGAGNYGYTF.

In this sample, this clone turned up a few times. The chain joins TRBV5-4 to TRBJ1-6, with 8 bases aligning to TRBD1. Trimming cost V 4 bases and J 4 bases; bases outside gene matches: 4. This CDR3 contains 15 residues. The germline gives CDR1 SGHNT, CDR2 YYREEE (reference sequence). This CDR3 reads CASSRQGTYNSPLHF. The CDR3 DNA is TGTGCCAGCAGCCGACAGGGGACGTATAATTCACCCCTCCACTTT.

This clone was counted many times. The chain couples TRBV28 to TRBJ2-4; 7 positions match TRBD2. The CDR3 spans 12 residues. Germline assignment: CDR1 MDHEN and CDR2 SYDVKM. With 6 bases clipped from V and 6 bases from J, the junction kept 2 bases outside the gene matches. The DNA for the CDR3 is TGTGCCAGCAGGGGCGGGGGAAACATTCAGTACTTC. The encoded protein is CASRGGGNIQYF.

The CDR3 sequence: CASSVTSGTEQYF. The CDR3 DNA follows: TGTGCCAGCAGCGTGACTAGCGGGACCGAGCAGTACTTC. The rearrangement uses TRBV9 and TRBJ2-7, with 11 bases that match TRBD2. This CDR3 region has 13 residues. Germline lookup yields CDR1 SGDLS and CDR2 YYNGEE. V lost 2 bases to trimming and J lost 6 bases; unmatched junction nucleotides: 1.